This is a list of T cell receptor beta chains from one sample in a study of patients and donors after allogeneic stem cell transplantation. From the RT-PCR reads, TCRdb called clonotypes with MiXCR, one entry per CDR3 protein. The sample contains approximately 9,000 distinct CDR3 sequences, approximately 3.9% of which appear only once. Input material: blood, either unsorted or a sorted T cell fraction (not recorded which). These receptors all come from a human donor who was either an allogeneic HSCT recipient or a stem cell or donor lymphocyte infusion donor (not recorded which). It is not recorded whose cells these are; they may come from a transplant donor. The CDR3 runs from the conserved cysteine through the conserved F or W. The D gene is left open where the match is weak. Some rows have no size entry. The others give once, few or many, or a class for an expanded clone.

>many|TRBJ2-5|NA|TRBV7-9
CASSLGSRETQYF
TGTGCCAGCAGCTTAGGGAGTCGTGAGACCCAGTACTTC
>many|TRBJ2-5|TRBD2|TRBV18
CASSPLGTSRGETQYF
TGTGCCAGCTCACCACTCGGGACTAGTAGAGGGGAGACCCAGTACTTC
>many|TRBJ2-1|NA|TRBV7-9
CASSLESVVGVSDNEQFF
TGTGCCAGCAGCTTAGAGTCAGTCGTGGGAGTATCCGACAATGAGCAGTTCTTC
>many|TRBJ2-5|TRBD2|TRBV6-2/TRBV6-3
CASRGLEGVGEETQYF
TGTGCCAGCAGGGGACTAGAGGGGGTCGGGGAAGAGACCCAGTACTTC
>many|TRBJ2-4|NA|TRBV3-1
CASSLATTHIQYF
TGTGCCAGCAGCCTCGCGACTACTCACATTCAGTACTTC
>medium-sized|TRBJ2-7|NA|TRBV5-6
CASAPVRTYEQYF
TGTGCCAGCGCCCCGGTGCGCACCTACGAGCAGTACTTC
>many|TRBJ1-2|TRBD1|TRBV24-1
CATSDTGGILSYTF
TGTGCCACCAGTGACACAGGGGGGATTCTGAGCTACACCTTC
>many|TRBJ1-1|NA|TRBV4-2
CASSQALMNTEAFF
TGTGCCAGCAGCCAAGCCCTTATGAACACTGAAGCTTTCTTT
>medium-sized|TRBJ1-6|NA|TRBV5-4
CASSLVGDYNSPLHF
TGTGCCAGCAGCTTGGTCGGGGACTATAATTCACCCCTCCACTTT
>many|TRBJ2-7|NA|TRBV7-9
CASSPGPTSPFEYF
TGTGCCAGCAGCCCTGGTCCCACCTCACCTTTTGAGTACTTC
>many|TRBJ2-7|TRBD2|TRBV4-2
CASSQDGTTFYEQYF
TGTGCCAGCAGCCAAGACGGGACTACTTTCTACGAGCAGTACTTC
>medium-sized|TRBJ1-5|NA|TRBV12-3/TRBV12-4
CASSFSSNQPQHF
TGTGCCAGCAGTTTCAGTAGCAATCAGCCCCAGCATTTT
>medium-sized|TRBJ2-3|NA|TRBV12-3/TRBV12-4
CASSFSGGKDTQYF
TGTGCCAGCAGTTTCTCGGGGGGCAAAGATACGCAGTATTTT
>few|TRBJ2-3|NA|TRBV7-9
CASSAAWRVDTQYF
TGTGCCAGCAGCGCCGCCTGGCGGGTAGATACGCAGTATTTT
>many|TRBJ2-3|TRBD2|TRBV7-2
CASSLRGRGGAGTQYF
TGTGCCAGCAGCTTACGCGGGAGGGGTGGAGCCGGTACGCAGTATTTT
>medium-sized|TRBJ2-7|NA|TRBV9
CASSVDSEGLYEQYF
TGTGCCAGCAGCGTAGACAGCGAGGGCTTGTACGAGCAGTACTTC
>many|TRBJ2-7|NA|TRBV7-2
CASSLASFEQYF
TGTGCCAGCAGCTTAGCGAGTTTCGAGCAGTACTTC
>many|TRBJ2-4|NA|TRBV12-3/TRBV12-4
CASSLQGFLNIQYF
TGTGCCAGCAGTTTGCAAGGCTTCCTAAACATTCAGTACTTC
>many|TRBJ2-5|TRBD2|TRBV12-3/TRBV12-4
CASYRRGVGGETQYF
TGTGCCAGCTACCGACGGGGGGTCGGCGGGGAGACCCAGTACTTC
>NA|TRBJ2-3|NA|TRBV30
CAWSRSDTQYF
TGTGCCTGGAGTCGTTCAGATACGCAGTATTTT
>many|TRBJ2-7|TRBD2|TRBV20-1
CSATLTSGISYEQYF
TGCAGTGCTACACTTACTAGCGGGATCTCCTACGAGCAGTACTTC
>few|TRBJ2-3|NA|TRBV4-2
CASSQERGTGSDTQYF
TGTGCCAGCAGCCAAGAGAGGGGAACGGGATCAGATACGCAGTATTTT
>medium-sized|TRBJ2-2|TRBD2|TRBV20-1
CSARALAGRGNTGELFF
TGCAGTGCTAGGGCCCTCGCAGGGAGGGGAAACACCGGGGAGCTGTTTTTT
>many|TRBJ2-2|NA|TRBV15
CATSRDLGTNTGELFF
TGTGCCACCAGCAGAGATCTGGGAACGAACACCGGGGAGCTGTTTTTT
>many|TRBJ2-7|NA|TRBV18
CASSPSNSLGREQYF
TGTGCCAGCTCACCATCGAACTCCCTAGGTCGTGAGCAGTACTTC
>many|TRBJ2-5|NA|TRBV24-1
CATSAPERSDARETQYF
TGTGCCACCAGTGCCCCTGAGCGTTCGGATGCCAGAGAGACCCAGTACTTC
>NA|TRBJ2-7|TRBD2|TRBV20-1
CSATRRGSPIYEQYF
TGCAGTGCGACCAGGCGGGGGAGCCCTATATACGAGCAGTACTTC